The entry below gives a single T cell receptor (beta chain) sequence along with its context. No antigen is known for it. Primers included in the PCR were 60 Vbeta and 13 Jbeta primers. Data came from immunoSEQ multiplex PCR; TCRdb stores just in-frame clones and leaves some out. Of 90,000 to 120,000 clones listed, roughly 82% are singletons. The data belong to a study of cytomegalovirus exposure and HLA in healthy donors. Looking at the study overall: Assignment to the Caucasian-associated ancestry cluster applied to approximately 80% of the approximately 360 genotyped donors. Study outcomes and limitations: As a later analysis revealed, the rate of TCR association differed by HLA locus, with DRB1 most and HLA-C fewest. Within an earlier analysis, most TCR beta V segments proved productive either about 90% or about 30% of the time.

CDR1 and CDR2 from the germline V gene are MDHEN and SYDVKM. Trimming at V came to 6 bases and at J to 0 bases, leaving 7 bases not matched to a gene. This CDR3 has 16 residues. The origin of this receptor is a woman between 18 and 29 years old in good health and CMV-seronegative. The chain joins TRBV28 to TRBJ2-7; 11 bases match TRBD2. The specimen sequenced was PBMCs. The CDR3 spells CASSGTSGGSSYEQYF. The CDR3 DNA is TGTGCCAGCAGCGGGACTAGCGGAGGCAGCTCCTACGAGCAGTACTTC.